A single sample is the source of the 7 T cell receptor beta chains below, sequenced in a study of tumor and adjacent non-tumor tissue in lung cancer. The template was RNA from unsorted bulk tissue. Three rounds of nested PCR, following a modified ARM-PCR protocol, produced the TCRbeta library. TCRdb reprocessed the multiplex PCR reads via MiXCR and lists one record per CDR3 protein. Of roughly 220,000 distinct CDR3 sequences in the sample, 70% to 75% were seen once. Sequences were obtained from lung tumor tissue. The receptors were sampled from a man aged 55 to 69 with non-small cell lung cancer.

As to this clonotype: Relative to the germline gene, one junction end is altered; a read error may explain this. The J gene is TRBJ1-2, the V gene TRBV12-3 or TRBV12-4; possible D gene TRBD1, 6 bases. This CDR3 comprises 13 residues. CDR3 sequence reads: CVSRGGDDYGYTF. As DNA, the CDR3 is TGTGTCAGCAGGGGAGGGGATGATTATGGCTACACCTTC.

The chain employs TRBV6-5 and TRBJ2-3, with 9 bases matching TRBD1. Germline CDR1 is MNHEY and CDR2 is SVGAGI. Trimming at V came to 0 bases and at J to 7 bases, leaving 8 bases not matched to a gene. The CDR3 is made up of 16 amino acids. CDR3 coding DNA: TGTGCCAGCAGTTACTCGCACGGGACAGGGAGCAATACGCAGTATTTT. It specifies CASSYSHGTGSNTQYF.

A word on this clonotype: This may be a read error: a much more frequent sequence differs by one nucleotide. This rearrangement joins TRBV20-1 to TRBJ1-1; the D gene is possibly TRBD1 (6 bases). The CDR3 is 12 residues long. Germline V gives CDR1 DFQATT, CDR2 SNEGSKA (reference sequence). The CDR3 loop is CSVRHAHRDPFF. The DNA of the CDR3 is TGCAGTGTTAGACACGCTCACAGGGACCCTTTCTTT.

Notes on this clonotype: One junction end does not reproduce the germline sequence, and a read error may be involved. The chain recombines TRBV5-5 with TRBJ2-6, with a weak D call TRBD1 (5 bases). Germline-derived CDR1 and CDR2 are SGHKS and YYEKEE (reference sequence). CDR3 length equals 15 residues. For the CDR3, the DNA is TGTGTCAGCAGCAATAGGGGTGGAGGGGCCAACGTCCTGACTTTC. The encoded protein is CVSSNRGGGANVLTF.

On this clonotype itself: Given a much more abundant clone one base away, this may be a read error. The V call is TRBV20-1, the J call TRBJ2-3; perhaps TRBD2 as D (6 bases). Germline V gene data show CDR1 as DFQATT and CDR2 as SNEGSKA (reference sequence). V dropped 0 bases and J dropped 4 bases, with 17 bases sitting between them. The length of the CDR3 is 16 residues. CDR3 in amino acids: CSARDSAGLPADTQYF. The CDR3 nucleotides are TGCAGTGCTAGAGATTCCGCGGGACTTCCTGCAGATACGCAGTATTTT.

To note about this clonotype: This CDR3 is missing its conserved last phenylalanine or tryptophan, likely due to a read error. The DNA is omitted, as the CDR3 cannot be located on it reliably, and the CDR3 follows TCRdb's listing. This chain joins TRBV11-2 and TRBJ2-3; the tabulated D call, TRBD1, remains unverified against the DNA. Germline CDR1 reads SGHAT; CDR2 reads FQNNGV. 14 amino acids form the CDR3, both terminal residues included. The CDR3 region is CASSLARVTDTLYI.

The chain uses TRBV24-1 and TRBJ2-3; no firm D call. Germline V CDR1 and CDR2: KGHDR, SFDVKD. This CDR3 contains 13 residues. Trimming removed 10 bases at V and 4 bases at J, with 14 bases between. CDR3 amino acids: CATARTAPDTQYF. CDR3 nucleotides: TGTGCCACTGCAAGGACGGCGCCAGATACGCAGTATTTT.